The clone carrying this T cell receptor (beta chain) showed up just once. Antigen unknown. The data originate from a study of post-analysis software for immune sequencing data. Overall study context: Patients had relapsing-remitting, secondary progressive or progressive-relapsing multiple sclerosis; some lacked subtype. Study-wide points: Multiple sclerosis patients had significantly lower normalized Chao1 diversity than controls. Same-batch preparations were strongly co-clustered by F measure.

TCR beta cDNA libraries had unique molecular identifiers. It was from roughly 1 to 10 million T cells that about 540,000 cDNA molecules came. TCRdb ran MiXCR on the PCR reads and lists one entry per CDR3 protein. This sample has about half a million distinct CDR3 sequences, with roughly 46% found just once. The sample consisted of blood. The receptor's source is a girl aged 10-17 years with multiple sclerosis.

The CDR3 region has the DNA TGCGCCAGCAGCCCCCAGACCGTGGACGAGCAGTACTTC. Protein product: CASSPQTVDEQYF. The rearrangement joins TRBV5-1 to TRBJ2-7, with D unclear. CDR3 length: 13 amino acids. Germline V gene lookup returns CDR1 SGHRS and CDR2 YFSETQ. Trimming took off 4 bases at V and 5 bases at J, with 13 bases between the two ends. The variable domain in full, completed from reference TRBV5-1 and TRBJ2-7, reads KAGVTQTPRYLIKTRGQQVTLSCSPISGHRSVSWYQQTPGQGLQFLFEYFSETQRNKGNFPGRFSGRQFSNSRSEMNVSTLELGDSALYLCASSPQTVDEQYFGPGTRLTVT.